The entry that follows covers one T cell receptor (beta chain) sequence. Antigen: not known. The sample comes from a study of radiotherapy plus CTLA-4 blockade in lung cancer. About the study: Of the patients, 15% to 20% showed objective responses and roughly 34% attained disease control. Study-level findings and limits: Clones of tumor-derived TCRs expanded in blood after radiotherapy plus ipilimumab.

Between the trimmed V and J ends, which lost 4 bases and 1 base, there was a span of 17 bases. Germline V gives CDR1 WNHNN, CDR2 SYGVQD (reference sequence). The CDR3 contains 16 residues. Ipilimumab-mediated CTLA-4 blockade plus focal radiation was given to patients having chemo-refractory metastatic non-small-cell lung cancer. Generated by immunoSEQ multiplex PCR, the TCRdb table keeps only in-frame clones and is missing some. The profile shows fewer than 95,000 clones, around four fifths of them singletons. This clonotype was sampled from a human donor with non-small cell lung cancer who had stable disease on radiotherapy plus ipilimumab. The sequencing here drew on peripheral blood, taken from a patient treated with radiotherapy plus ipilimumab. The V call is TRBV10-1, the J call TRBJ2-7; possibly TRBD2 for D (6 bases). DNA for the CDR3: TGCGCCAGCAGTGCGGTTTTGGGGGGTCGGTCCTACGAGCAGTACTTC. Protein: CASSAVLGGRSYEQYF.